Sequencing of this T cell receptor (beta chain) was carried out in a study of CD8+ T cells in alopecia areata. The authors extracted RNA and reverse transcribed it into cDNA as the sequencing template. Measured with immunoSEQ multiplex PCR; TCRdb has only the in-frame clones, and not every one. The sample has approximately 110,000 clones, 50% to 75% seen once. This CDR3 region has 15 residues. Germline loops: CDR1 MGHRA, CDR2 YSYEKL. V shed 1 base and J 0 bases; nucleotides not matched to a gene: 3. Specified treatment: oral pan-JAK inhibitor, 5-10 mg twice daily. In alopecia areata patients, both lesional scalp punch biopsies and peripheral blood were collected.

This TCR came from a human donor with alopecia areata. The source material was CD8+ T cells sorted from blood, sampled at week 24, from a patient treated with tofacitinib. The rearrangement joins TRBV4-1 to TRBJ2-7; 7 positions match TRBD1. CDR3 in amino acids: CASSQGDSYSYEQYF. Here the CDR3 DNA reads TGCGCCAGCAGCCAAGGGGACAGCTACTCCTACGAGCAGTACTTC.